Below, one T cell receptor beta chain is given with its context. Its antigen is undetermined. V shed 3 bases and J 3 bases; nucleotides not matched to a gene: 4. The germline V gene has CDR1 SGHRS and CDR2 YFSETQ. The CDR3 totals 14 residues. This sample is drawn from a study of CD8 T cells in Susac syndrome. In the study overall: Patients with Susac syndrome had blood drawn and were at that point therapy-naive, on corticosteroids, or on intravenous immunoglobulin alone.

Study-wide results and limits: Within Susac syndrome CD4+ T cell repertoires, clonal expansion was not evident.

cDNA came from approximately 0.5 to 1 ug RNA primed by random hexamers. Coverage of TCR beta CDR3 amplification by immunoSEQ multiplex PCR extended to 54 Vbeta and 13 Jbeta. TCRdb independently ran MiXCR on the immunoSEQ multiplex PCR reads; one entry per CDR3 protein. The table lists approximately 180,000 distinct CDR3 sequences, roughly 94% of them singletons, with approximately 0.099% in the top ten. The J gene is TRBJ2-3, the V gene TRBV5-1; 7 bases line up with TRBD2. The specimen sequenced was CD4+ T cells from PBMCs. The sequence was collected from a human donor with Susac syndrome. CDR3 in amino acids: CASSSGGWTDTQYF. The CDR3 nucleotides read TGCGCCAGCAGCTCGGGGGGTTGGACAGATACGCAGTATTTT.